The 14 T cell receptor beta chains reported below all come from one sample, sequenced in a study of blood T cell repertoires in COVID-19 (dated by TCRdb to the early 2020s). The library was produced with the immunoSEQ multiplex PCR assay. In TCRdb, the immuneACCESS table is reduced to in-frame sequences with V and J assigned. These tables do not hold every clone; where another copy was compared, an unresolved V gene accounts for under half, and the others remain unexplained. The table for this sample lists 55,000 to 70,000 clones; 80% to 90% of them were counted only once. The top ten clones comprise about 6.9% of the sample. Specimen: peripheral blood. The source of these receptors is a man in his 60s with active or convalescent COVID-19.

This clone appeared a single time. V gene TRBV7-9 combines with J gene TRBJ2-1, with 10 nucleotides matching TRBD2. With V trimmed by 4 bases and J by 4 bases, 7 bases remained unmatched. Looked up from germline, CDR1 is SEHNR and CDR2 is FQNEAQ (reference sequence). This CDR3 is built from 16 residues. CDR3 region: CASSSSGTSAYNEQFF. CDR3 in DNA: TGTGCCAGCAGCTCCTCCGGGACTAGCGCTTACAATGAGCAGTTCTTC.

The chain joins TRBV6-2 or TRBV6-3 to TRBJ2-6, with D hard to call. The V gene lost 2 bases and the J gene lost 1 base, with 6 bases spanning the gap. CDR1 is MNHEY, CDR2 SVGEGT, per germline. This CDR3 has 15 residues. The CDR3 spells CASSYPHSGANVLTF. The CDR3 bases are TGTGCCAGCAGTTACCCCCATTCTGGGGCCAACGTCCTGACTTTC.

This sequence joins TRBV6-5 and TRBJ2-1; D is possibly TRBD2 (7 bases). Trimming took off 7 bases at V and 6 bases at J, with 19 bases between the two ends. Germline CDR1 is MNHEY and CDR2 is SVGAGI. The CDR3 runs 15 residues. The CDR3 loop reads CASTPGGLGGNEQFF. The CDR3 DNA sequence: TGTGCCAGCACCCCGGGAGGACTAGGGGGCAATGAGCAGTTCTTC.

The chain is built from TRBV10-3 and TRBJ1-1; D possibly corresponds to TRBD1 (6 bases). The length of the CDR3 is 12 residues. CDR1 ENHRY and CDR2 SYGVKD come from the germline V gene. Trimming cost V 3 bases and J 5 bases, with 7 bases left between them. The CDR3 spells CAISDRGTEAFF. CDR3 nucleotides: TGTGCCATCAGTGACAGGGGTACTGAAGCTTTCTTT.

This clone has a single count. J is TRBJ1-2 and V is TRBV6-1; 9 bases fit TRBD1. The V segment lost 3 bases and the J segment 4 bases; nucleotides outside the gene matches: 6. This CDR3 is 15 amino acids long. The germline V gene encodes CDR1 MNHNS and CDR2 SASEGT. CDR3 coding DNA: TGTGCCAGCAGTGAGGGACAGGGAAGAGTCTATGGCTACACCTTC. As protein: CASSEGQGRVYGYTF.

The sample holds one count of this clone. The V gene is TRBV5-1, the J gene TRBJ1-6, with D perhaps matching TRBD1 (6 bases). Germline values: CDR1 SGHRS, CDR2 YFSETQ. Trimming pared 4 bases from V and 7 bases from J, leaving 18 bases between. This CDR3 comprises 16 residues. CDR3 sequence: CASSNFGQQGNSPLHF. DNA of the CDR3: TGCGCCAGCAGCAACTTCGGACAGCAGGGGAATTCACCCCTCCACTTT.

The chain combines TRBV29-1 with TRBJ1-2, with 7 bases aligning to TRBD1. The V segment lost 7 bases and the J segment 6 bases; nucleotides outside the gene matches: 5. CDR1 is SQVTM and CDR2 is ANQGSEA in the germline V gene. The CDR3 spans 11 residues. This CDR3 is CSAGQVDGYTF. CDR3 DNA sequence: TGCAGCGCTGGACAGGTGGATGGCTACACCTTC.

V and J are TRBV9 and TRBJ1-2, with TRBD1 matching over 9 bases. The CDR3 has 15 amino acids. The germline V gene encodes CDR1 SGDLS and CDR2 YYNGEE. Trimming removed 3 bases from V and 4 bases from J; junction bases left unmatched: 7. The CDR3 spells CASSAQQGAGYGYTF. CDR3 bases: TGTGCCAGCAGCGCGCAACAGGGGGCCGGCTATGGCTACACCTTC.

In DNA, the CDR3 is TGCAGCGTGTCTAGCGGGCCGTCCTACGAGCAGTACTTC. Its protein product is CSVSSGPSYEQYF. V usage is TRBV29-1 and J usage is TRBJ2-7, with 8 bases identical to TRBD2. V was pared by 6 bases and J by 1 base, with 5 bases of the junction left unmatched. The CDR3 is 13 amino acids. Germline V gene data show CDR1 as SQVTM and CDR2 as ANQGSEA.

The sample holds one count of this clone. The V gene is TRBV7-9, the J gene TRBJ1-5; 8 bases fit TRBD1. The CDR3 consists of 16 residues. Germline trimming cut 1 base from V and 2 bases from J; bases unmatched to any gene: 4. CDR1 is SEHNR and CDR2 is FQNEAQ in the germline V gene (reference sequence). CDR3 sequence: CASSLDSGGRNQPQHF. As DNA, the CDR3 is TGTGCCAGCAGCTTAGATTCAGGGGGCCGCAATCAGCCCCAGCATTTT.

The chain uses TRBV15 and TRBJ1-6, with D unresolved. Between the trimmed V and J ends, which lost 3 bases and 15 bases, there was a span of 15 bases. This CDR3 has 13 residues. Germline V gene sequence: CDR1 LNHNV, CDR2 YYDKDF (reference sequence). CDR3 protein: CATSSTPLKLLHF. The CDR3 DNA reads TGTGCCACCAGCAGCACCCCCCTCAAACTCCTCCACTTT. The whole variable domain, filled in from reference TRBV15 and TRBJ1-6, reads DAMVIQNPRYQVTQFGKPVTLSCSQTLNHNVMYWYQQKSSQAPKLLFHYYDKDFNNEADTPDNFQSRRPNTSFCFLDIRSPGLGDTAMYLCATSSTPLKLLHFGNGTRLTVT.

This clone showed up just once. V is TRBV2 and J is TRBJ2-5, with D possibly TRBD2 on 6 matching bases. CDR1 and CDR2 (germline): SNHLY, FYNNEI. V was shortened by 7 bases and J by 14 bases, with 20 bases between the two germline ends. This CDR3 comprises 12 residues. This chain's CDR3 is CASTGLFPPLYF. CDR3 nucleotide sequence: TGTGCCAGCACGGGACTTTTTCCCCCCCTATACTTC.

V and J are TRBV27 and TRBJ1-1, with 7 bases fitting TRBD1. The CDR3 is made up of 14 amino acids. With 5 bases clipped from V and 0 bases from J, the junction kept 3 bases outside the gene matches. Germline V CDR1 and CDR2: MNHEY, SMNVEV (reference sequence). The CDR3 region is CASSRDRLNTEAFF. CDR3 in DNA: TGTGCCAGCAGTCGGGACAGACTGAACACTGAAGCTTTCTTT.

A single count supports this clone. The V and J genes are TRBV15 and TRBJ1-5; D gene unclear. V was shortened by 1 base and J by 0 bases, with 7 bases between the two germline ends. This CDR3 region has 15 residues. CDR1 and CDR2 (germline): LNHNV, YYDKDF (reference sequence). DNA for the CDR3: TGTGCCACCAGCAGAGCCGGAGATAGCAATCAGCCCCAGCATTTT. Translation gives CATSRAGDSNQPQHF.